Following are 10 T cell receptor beta chains from one sample sequenced in a study of control samples from healthy donors and cancer patients. Produced via immunoSEQ multiplex PCR; TCRdb's table is partial and in-frame only. This table has approximately 83,000 clones, 93% appearing once. The sample consisted of blood. These receptors were taken from a woman aged 25 to 39 in good health.

The rearrangement uses TRBV29-1 and TRBJ2-1, with a weak D call TRBD2 (6 bases). The germline V and J ends were trimmed by 0 bases and 1 base, with 19 bases remaining between them. This CDR3 comprises 18 residues. Looked up from germline, CDR1 is SQVTM and CDR2 is ANQGSEA. CDR3 bases: TGCAGCGTTGAAGACCCCCTTAGCGGTCTAGGGTCCTACAATGAGCAGTTCTTC. It yields the protein CSVEDPLSGLGSYNEQFF.

The chain has TRBV9 and TRBJ1-1, with D uncertain. Germline lookup yields CDR1 SGDLS and CDR2 YYNGEE. The CDR3 runs to 17 residues. V was pared by 4 bases and J by 0 bases, with 19 bases between. The CDR3 is CASSPTMGYIVNTEAFF. The CDR3 DNA reads TGTGCCAGCAGCCCCACAATGGGCTACATCGTGAACACTGAAGCTTTCTTT.

This clone was recorded a few times. V is TRBV28 and J is TRBJ1-3, with D hard to call. CDR1 is MDHEN and CDR2 is SYDVKM in the germline V gene. The CDR3 is 15 residues long. V was pared by 6 bases and J by 0 bases, with 12 bases between. CDR3 bases: TGTGCCAGCAGCACCCCAGGCTTCTCTGGAAACACCATATATTTT. The encoded protein is CASSTPGFSGNTIYF.

The gene calls are TRBV9 and TRBJ1-2; a weak D match, TRBD1 (5 bases). This CDR3 contains 15 residues. Germline V gene lookup returns CDR1 SGDLS and CDR2 YYNGEE. Trimming took 0 bases from V and 1 from J, leaving 10 bases between them. CDR3 loop: CASSVGPDINYGYTF. The DNA for the CDR3 is TGTGCCAGCAGCGTAGGCCCGGACATTAACTATGGCTACACCTTC.

The chain is built from TRBV19 and TRBJ1-4; the match to TRBD1 covers 11 bases. This CDR3 is built from 19 residues. Germline CDR1 reads LNHDA; CDR2 reads SQIVND (reference sequence). V lost 5 bases to trimming and J lost 8 bases; unmatched junction nucleotides: 19. This CDR3 is CASSPSLGQGESHPEKLFF. DNA of the CDR3: TGTGCCAGTAGTCCATCATTGGGACAGGGGGAATCCCACCCCGAAAAACTGTTTTTT. Full variable domain (outside the CDR3, taken from reference TRBV19 and TRBJ1-4): DGGITQSPKYLFRKEGQNVTLSCEQNLNHDAMYWYRQDPGQGLRLIYYSQIVNDFQKGDIAEGYSVSREKKESFPLTVTSAQKNPTAFYLCASSPSLGQGESHPEKLFFGSGTQLSVL.

This clone is a singleton in its sample. The CDR3 DNA is TGTGCCAGTAAGGGGTCCTATAATTCACCCCTCCACTTT. Protein product: CASKGSYNSPLHF. The chain is built from TRBV19 and TRBJ1-6, with D possibly being TRBD1 (5 bases). The CDR3 has 13 residues. With 7 bases removed from V and 1 base from J, the gap between germline ends came to 5 bases. Germline values: CDR1 LNHDA, CDR2 SQIVND (reference sequence).

The V and J genes are TRBV5-6 and TRBJ2-7; D tentatively fits TRBD1 or TRBD2 (6 bases each). This CDR3 spans 12 amino acids. Per the germline V gene, CDR1 is SGHDT and CDR2 is YYEEEE. Trimming stripped 10 bases from V and 0 bases from J, with 11 bases between. The CDR3 sequence is CASGAGSYEQYF. The CDR3, as DNA: TGTGCCTCGGGGGCAGGCTCCTACGAGCAGTACTTC.

The V gene is TRBV6-5, the J gene TRBJ2-1; 11 positions agree with TRBD2. Trimming at V came to 7 bases and at J to 7 bases, leaving 6 bases not matched to a gene. CDR1 MNHEY and CDR2 SVGAGI come from the germline V gene. The CDR3 spans 14 residues. The CDR3 DNA reads TGTGCCAGCACCCTAGCGGGGGGAGGGAATGAGCAGTTCTTC. This codes for CASTLAGGGNEQFF.

The J gene is TRBJ2-3, the V gene TRBV3-1 (or the pseudogene TRBV3-2); 10 nucleotides match TRBD2. CDR3 size: 16 residues. Germline V gene data show CDR1 as LGHDT and CDR2 as YNNKEL (reference sequence). V was clipped by 1 base and J by 1 base; unmatched bases: 2. In DNA, the CDR3 is TGTGCCAGCAGCCAAGGTCTAGCGGGGGGCACAGATACGCAGTATTTT. Translation gives CASSQGLAGGTDTQYF.

J is TRBJ2-6 and V is TRBV5-1; no clear D. The germline gives CDR1 SGHRS, CDR2 YFSETQ. CDR3 length: 16 amino acids. V was clipped by 3 bases and J by 2 bases, with 12 bases between them. CDR3 nucleotides: TGCGCCAGCAGCTCTGGACGTTCCCCTGGGGCCAACGTCCTGACTTTC. The encoded protein is CASSSGRSPGANVLTF.